This record looks at one TCR beta chain sequence and its context. Libraries were prepared by immunoSEQ multiplex PCR; TCRdb keeps only in-frame clonotypes and omits some of them. The repertoire holds under 250,000 clones, about four fifths seen once, with more than 8% in the top ten. The sample originates from a study of blood T cell repertoires in COVID-19. Background on the study: Acute and convalescent COVID-19 samples came from the United States, Italy and Spain. In each case, the material was cDNA or gDNA derived from T cells, B-cell-depleted T cells, or PBMCs.

The TCR originated in a woman between 45 and 60 years old with acute or convalescent COVID-19. Sequenced input: peripheral blood.

CDR3 residues: CASSTALKSGELFF. The CDR3 DNA sequence: TGTGCCAGCTCGACAGCATTGAAGTCCGGGGAGCTGTTTTTT. The rearrangement joins TRBV18 to TRBJ2-2; D is perhaps TRBD1 (5 bases). V was clipped by 6 bases and J by 6 bases, with 14 bases between them. The CDR3 sequence is 14 residues long. Germline V gene sequence: CDR1 KGHSH, CDR2 LQKENI. Drawing the rest from reference TRBV18 and TRBJ2-2, the complete variable domain is NAGVMQNPRHLVRRRGQEARLRCSPMKGHSHVYWYRQLPEEGLKFMVYLQKENIIDESGMPKERFSAEFPKEGPSILRIQQVVRGDSAAYFCASSTALKSGELFFGEGSRLTVL.